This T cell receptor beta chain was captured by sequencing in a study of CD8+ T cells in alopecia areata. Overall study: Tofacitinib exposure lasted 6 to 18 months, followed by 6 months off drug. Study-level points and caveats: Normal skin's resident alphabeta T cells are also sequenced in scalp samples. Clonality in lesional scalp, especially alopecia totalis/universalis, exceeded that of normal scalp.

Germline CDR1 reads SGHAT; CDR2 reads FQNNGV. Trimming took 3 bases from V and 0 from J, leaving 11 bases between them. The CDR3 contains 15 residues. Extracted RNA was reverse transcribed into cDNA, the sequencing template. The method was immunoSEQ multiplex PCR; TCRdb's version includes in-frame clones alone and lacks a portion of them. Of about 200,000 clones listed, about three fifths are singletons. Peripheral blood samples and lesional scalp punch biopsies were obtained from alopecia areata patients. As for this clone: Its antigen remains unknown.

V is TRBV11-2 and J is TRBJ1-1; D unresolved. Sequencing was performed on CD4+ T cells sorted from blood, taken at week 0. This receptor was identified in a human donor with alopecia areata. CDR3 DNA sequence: TGTGCCAGCAGCTTTTCGGCAGGCATGAACACTGAAGCTTTCTTT. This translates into CASSFSAGMNTEAFF. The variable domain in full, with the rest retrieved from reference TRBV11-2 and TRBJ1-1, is EAGVAQSPRYKIIEKRQSVAFWCNPISGHATLYWYQQILGQGPKLLIQFQNNGVVDDSQLPKDRFSAERLKGVDSTLKIQPAKLEDSAVYLCASSFSAGMNTEAFFGQGTRLTVV.